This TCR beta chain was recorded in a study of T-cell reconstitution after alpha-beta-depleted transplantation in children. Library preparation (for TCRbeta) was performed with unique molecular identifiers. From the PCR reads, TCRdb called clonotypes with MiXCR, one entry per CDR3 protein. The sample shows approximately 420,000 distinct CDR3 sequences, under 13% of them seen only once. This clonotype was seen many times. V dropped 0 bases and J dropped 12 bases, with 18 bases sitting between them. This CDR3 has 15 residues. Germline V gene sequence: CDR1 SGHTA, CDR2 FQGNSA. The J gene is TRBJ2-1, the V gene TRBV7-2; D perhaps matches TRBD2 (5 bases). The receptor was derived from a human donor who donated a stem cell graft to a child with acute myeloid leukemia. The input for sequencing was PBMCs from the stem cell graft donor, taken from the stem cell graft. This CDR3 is CASSLAAGGSLGQFF. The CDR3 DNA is TGTGCCAGCAGCTTAGCCGCGGGTGGCAGTTTAGGGCAGTTCTTC.